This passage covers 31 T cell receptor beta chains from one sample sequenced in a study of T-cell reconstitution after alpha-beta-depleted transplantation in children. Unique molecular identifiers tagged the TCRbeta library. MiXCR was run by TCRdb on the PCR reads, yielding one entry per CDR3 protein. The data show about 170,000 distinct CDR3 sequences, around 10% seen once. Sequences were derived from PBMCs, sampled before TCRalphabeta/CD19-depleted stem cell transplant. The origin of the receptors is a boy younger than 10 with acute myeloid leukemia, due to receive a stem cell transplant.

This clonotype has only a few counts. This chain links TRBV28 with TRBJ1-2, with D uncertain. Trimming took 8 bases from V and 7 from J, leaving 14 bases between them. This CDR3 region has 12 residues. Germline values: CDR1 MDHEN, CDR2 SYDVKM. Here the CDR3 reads CASDREGRGYTF. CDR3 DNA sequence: TGTGCCAGCGACCGCGAAGGTCGTGGCTACACCTTC.

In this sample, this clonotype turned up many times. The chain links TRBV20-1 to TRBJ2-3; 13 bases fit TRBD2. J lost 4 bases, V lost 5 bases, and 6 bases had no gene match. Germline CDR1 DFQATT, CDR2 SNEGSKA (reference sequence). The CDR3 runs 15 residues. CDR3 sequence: CSAAGLAGEADTQYF. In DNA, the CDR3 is TGCAGTGCTGCCGGACTAGCGGGAGAGGCAGATACGCAGTATTTT.

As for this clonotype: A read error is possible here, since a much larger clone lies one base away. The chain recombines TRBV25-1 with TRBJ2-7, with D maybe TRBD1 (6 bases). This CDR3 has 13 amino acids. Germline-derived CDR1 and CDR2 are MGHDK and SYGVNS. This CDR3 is CAGSEFKGDEQYF. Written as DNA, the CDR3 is TGTGCCGGCAGTGAATTTAAGGGGGACGAGCAGTACTTC.

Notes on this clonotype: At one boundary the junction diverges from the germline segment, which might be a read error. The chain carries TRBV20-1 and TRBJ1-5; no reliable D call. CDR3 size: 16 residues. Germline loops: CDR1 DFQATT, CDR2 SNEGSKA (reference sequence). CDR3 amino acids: CCARDGRFLSNQPQHF. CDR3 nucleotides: TGCTGTGCTAGAGATGGTCGGTTTTTGAGCAATCAGCCCCAGCATTTT.

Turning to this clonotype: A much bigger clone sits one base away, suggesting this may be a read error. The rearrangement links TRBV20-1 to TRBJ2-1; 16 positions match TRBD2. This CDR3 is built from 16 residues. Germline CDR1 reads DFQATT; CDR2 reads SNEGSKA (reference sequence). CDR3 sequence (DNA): TGCTGTGCGGGGACTAGCGGGAGGGCCTCGTACAATGAGCAGTTCTTC. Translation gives CCAGTSGRASYNEQFF.

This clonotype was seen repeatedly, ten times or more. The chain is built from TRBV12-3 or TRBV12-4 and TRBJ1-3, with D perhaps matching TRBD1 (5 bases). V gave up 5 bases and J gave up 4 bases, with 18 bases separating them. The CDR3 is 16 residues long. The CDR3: CASSKNRQPQGNTIYF. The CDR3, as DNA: TGTGCCAGCAGTAAAAATAGACAGCCGCAGGGAAACACCATATATTTT.

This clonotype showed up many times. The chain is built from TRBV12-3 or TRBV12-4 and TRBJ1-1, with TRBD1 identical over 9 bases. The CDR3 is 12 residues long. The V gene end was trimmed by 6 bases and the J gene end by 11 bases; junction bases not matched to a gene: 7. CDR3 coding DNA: TGTGCCAGCAGAACCGGGACAGGGCTTGCTTTCTTT. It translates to CASRTGTGLAFF.

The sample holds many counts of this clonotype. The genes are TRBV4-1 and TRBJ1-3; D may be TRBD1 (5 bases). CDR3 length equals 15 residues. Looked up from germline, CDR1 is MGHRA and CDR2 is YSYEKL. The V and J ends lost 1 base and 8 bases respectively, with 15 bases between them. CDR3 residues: CASSQVAGRLDTIYF. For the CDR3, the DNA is TGCGCCAGCAGCCAAGTTGCAGGGAGGTTAGACACCATATATTTT.

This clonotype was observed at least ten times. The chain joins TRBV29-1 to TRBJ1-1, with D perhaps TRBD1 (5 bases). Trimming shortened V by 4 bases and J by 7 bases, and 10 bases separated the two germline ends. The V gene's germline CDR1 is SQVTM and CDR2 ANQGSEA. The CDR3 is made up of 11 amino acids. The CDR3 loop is CSVGGIGEAFF. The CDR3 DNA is TGCAGCGTTGGGGGCATTGGTGAAGCTTTCTTT.

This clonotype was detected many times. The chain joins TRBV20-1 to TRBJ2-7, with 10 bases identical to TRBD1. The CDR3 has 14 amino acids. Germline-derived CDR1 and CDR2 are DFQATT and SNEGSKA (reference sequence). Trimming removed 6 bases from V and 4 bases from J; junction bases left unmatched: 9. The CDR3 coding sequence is TGCAGTGCGTCGCCGGGACAGGGGTTATACGAGCAGTACTTC. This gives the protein CSASPGQGLYEQYF.

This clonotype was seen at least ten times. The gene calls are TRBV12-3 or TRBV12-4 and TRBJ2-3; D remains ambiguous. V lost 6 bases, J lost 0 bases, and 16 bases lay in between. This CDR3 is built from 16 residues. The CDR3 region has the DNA TGTGCCAGCAGCCGCCCCAGCGCTCCTAGCACAGATACGCAGTATTTT. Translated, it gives CASSRPSAPSTDTQYF.

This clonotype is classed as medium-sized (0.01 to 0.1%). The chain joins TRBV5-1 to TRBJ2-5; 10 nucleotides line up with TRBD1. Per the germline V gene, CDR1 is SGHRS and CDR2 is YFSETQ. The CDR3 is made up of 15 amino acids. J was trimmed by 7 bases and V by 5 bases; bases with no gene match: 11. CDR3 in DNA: TGCGCCAGCAGGTCGACAGGGGGCCGGATGACGACCCAGTACTTC. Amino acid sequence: CASRSTGGRMTTQYF.

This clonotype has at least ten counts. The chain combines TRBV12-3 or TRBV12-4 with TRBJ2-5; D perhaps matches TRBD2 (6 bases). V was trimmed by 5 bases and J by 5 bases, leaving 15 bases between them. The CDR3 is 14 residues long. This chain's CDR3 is CASSTGGEVETQYF. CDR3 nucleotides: TGTGCCAGCAGTACCGGCGGGGAGGTCGAGACCCAGTACTTC.

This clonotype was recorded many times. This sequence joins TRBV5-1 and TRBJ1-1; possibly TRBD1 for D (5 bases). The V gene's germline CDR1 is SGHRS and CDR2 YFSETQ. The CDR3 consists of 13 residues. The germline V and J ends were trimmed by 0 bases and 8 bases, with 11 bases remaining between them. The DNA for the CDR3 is TGCGCCAGCAGCTTGGAATATAGGGACGAAGCTTTCTTT. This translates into CASSLEYRDEAFF. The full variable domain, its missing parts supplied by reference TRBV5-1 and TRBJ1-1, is KAGVTQTPRYLIKTRGQQVTLSCSPISGHRSVSWYQQTPGQGLQFLFEYFSETQRNKGNFPGRFSGRQFSNSRSEMNVSTLELGDSALYLCASSLEYRDEAFFGQGTRLTVV.

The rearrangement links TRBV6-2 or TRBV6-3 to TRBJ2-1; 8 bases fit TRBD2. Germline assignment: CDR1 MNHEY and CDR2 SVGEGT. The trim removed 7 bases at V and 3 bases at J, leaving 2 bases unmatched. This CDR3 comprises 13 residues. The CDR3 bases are TGTGCCAGCAAACGGGGGGGCTACAATGAGCAGTTCTTC. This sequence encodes CASKRGGYNEQFF.

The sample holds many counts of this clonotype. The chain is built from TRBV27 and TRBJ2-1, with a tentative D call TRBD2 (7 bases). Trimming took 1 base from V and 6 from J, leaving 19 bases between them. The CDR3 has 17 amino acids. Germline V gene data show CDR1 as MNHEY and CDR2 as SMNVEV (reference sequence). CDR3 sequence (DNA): TGTGCCAGCAGTTTATTGCCCGGGGGGCGCTTGGGCAATGAGCAGTTCTTC. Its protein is CASSLLPGGRLGNEQFF.

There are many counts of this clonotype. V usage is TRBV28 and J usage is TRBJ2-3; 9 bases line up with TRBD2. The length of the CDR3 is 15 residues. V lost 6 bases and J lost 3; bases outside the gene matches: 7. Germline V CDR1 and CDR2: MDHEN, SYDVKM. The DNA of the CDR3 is TGTGCCAGCAGCTTTCCTAGCGGGGTTACAGATACGCAGTATTTT. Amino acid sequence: CASSFPSGVTDTQYF.

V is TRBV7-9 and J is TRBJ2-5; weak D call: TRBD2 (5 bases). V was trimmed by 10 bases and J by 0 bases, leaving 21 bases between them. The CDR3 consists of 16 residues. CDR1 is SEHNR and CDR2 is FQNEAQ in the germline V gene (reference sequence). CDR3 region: CAMSPGLLCNQETQYF. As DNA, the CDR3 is TGTGCCATGAGCCCCGGACTCCTCTGCAACCAAGAGACCCAGTACTTC.

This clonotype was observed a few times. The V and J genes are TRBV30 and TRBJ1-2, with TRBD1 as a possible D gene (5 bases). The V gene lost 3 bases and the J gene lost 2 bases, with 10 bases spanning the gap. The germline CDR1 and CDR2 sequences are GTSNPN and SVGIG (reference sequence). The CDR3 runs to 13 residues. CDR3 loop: CAWSPGGNYGYTF. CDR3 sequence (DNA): TGTGCCTGGAGCCCGGGGGGGAACTATGGCTACACCTTC.

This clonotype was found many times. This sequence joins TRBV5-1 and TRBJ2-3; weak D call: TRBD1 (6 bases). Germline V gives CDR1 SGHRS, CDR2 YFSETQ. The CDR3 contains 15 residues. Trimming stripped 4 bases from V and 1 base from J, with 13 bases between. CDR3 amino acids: CASSLSRTGTDTQYF. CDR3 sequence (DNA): TGCGCCAGCAGCCTCAGTAGGACAGGCACAGATACGCAGTATTTT.

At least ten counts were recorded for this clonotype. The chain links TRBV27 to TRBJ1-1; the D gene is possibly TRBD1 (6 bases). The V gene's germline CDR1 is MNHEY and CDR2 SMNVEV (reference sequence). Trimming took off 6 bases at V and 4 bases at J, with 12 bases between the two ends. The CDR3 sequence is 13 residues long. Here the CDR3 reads CASRGAVGTEAFF. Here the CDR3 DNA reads TGTGCCAGCAGGGGGGCGGTGGGCACTGAAGCTTTCTTT.

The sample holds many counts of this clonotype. The CDR3, as DNA: TGTGCCAGCTCACCACCCCTAGCGGCCACAGATACGCAGTATTTT. It encodes CASSPPLAATDTQYF. The V and J genes are TRBV18 and TRBJ2-3; 7 nucleotides align to TRBD2. Germline assignment: CDR1 KGHSH and CDR2 LQKENI. The CDR3 has 15 residues. J was trimmed by 2 bases and V by 0 bases; bases with no gene match: 2.

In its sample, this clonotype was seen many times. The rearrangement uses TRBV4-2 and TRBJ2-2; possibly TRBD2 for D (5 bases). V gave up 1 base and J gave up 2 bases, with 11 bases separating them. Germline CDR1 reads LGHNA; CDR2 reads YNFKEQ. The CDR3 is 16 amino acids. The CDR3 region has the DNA TGTGCCAGCAGCCAAGCGGCGGGCAAAAACACCGGGGAGCTGTTTTTT. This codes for CASSQAAGKNTGELFF.

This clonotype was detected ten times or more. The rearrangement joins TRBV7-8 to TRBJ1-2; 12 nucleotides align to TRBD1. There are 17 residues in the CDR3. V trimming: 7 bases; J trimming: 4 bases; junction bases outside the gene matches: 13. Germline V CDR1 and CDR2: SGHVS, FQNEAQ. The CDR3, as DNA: TGTGCCAGCACGGGGAGTCGGGACAGGGGGCTATCCTATGGCTACACCTTC. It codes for CASTGSRDRGLSYGYTF.

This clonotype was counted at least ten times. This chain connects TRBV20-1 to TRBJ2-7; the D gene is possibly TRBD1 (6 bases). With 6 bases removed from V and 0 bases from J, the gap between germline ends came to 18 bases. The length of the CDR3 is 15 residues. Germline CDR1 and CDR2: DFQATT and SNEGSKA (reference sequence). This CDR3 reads CSAKTGSQTSYEQYF. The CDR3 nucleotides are TGCAGTGCAAAAACAGGGTCCCAAACCTCCTACGAGCAGTACTTC.

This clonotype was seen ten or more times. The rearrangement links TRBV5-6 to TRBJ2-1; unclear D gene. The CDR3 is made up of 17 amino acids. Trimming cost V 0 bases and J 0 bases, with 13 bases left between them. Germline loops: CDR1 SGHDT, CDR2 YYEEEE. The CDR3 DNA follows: TGTGCCAGCAGCTTGGAACGGCAGCGAAGCTCCTACAATGAGCAGTTCTTC. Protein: CASSLERQRSSYNEQFF.

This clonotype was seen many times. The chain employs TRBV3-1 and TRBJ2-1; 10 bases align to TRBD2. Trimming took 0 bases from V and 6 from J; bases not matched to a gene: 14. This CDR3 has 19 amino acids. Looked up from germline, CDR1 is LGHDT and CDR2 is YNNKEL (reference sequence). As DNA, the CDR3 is TGTGCCAGCAGCCAAGAAGGCGGCCCCCTAGCGGGAGCTAGCAATGAGCAGTTCTTC. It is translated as CASSQEGGPLAGASNEQFF.

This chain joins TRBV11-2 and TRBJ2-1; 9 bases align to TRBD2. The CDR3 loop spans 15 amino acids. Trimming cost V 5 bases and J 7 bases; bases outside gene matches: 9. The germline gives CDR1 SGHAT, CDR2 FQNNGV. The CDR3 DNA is TGTGCCAGCAGCCCCGTGGGACTAGCATGGAATGAGCAGTTCTTC. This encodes CASSPVGLAWNEQFF. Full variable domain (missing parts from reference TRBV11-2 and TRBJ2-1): EAGVAQSPRYKIIEKRQSVAFWCNPISGHATLYWYQQILGQGPKLLIQFQNNGVVDDSQLPKDRFSAERLKGVDSTLKIQPAKLEDSAVYLCASSPVGLAWNEQFFGPGTRLTVL.

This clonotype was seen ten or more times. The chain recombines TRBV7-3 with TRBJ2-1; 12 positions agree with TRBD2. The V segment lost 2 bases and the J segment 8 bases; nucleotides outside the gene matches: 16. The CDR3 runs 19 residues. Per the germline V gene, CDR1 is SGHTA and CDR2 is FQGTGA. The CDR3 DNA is TGTGCCAGCAGCTTACAGGGGAATCTAGCGGGAGGGCCCTCTCATGAGCAGTTCTTC. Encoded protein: CASSLQGNLAGGPSHEQFF.

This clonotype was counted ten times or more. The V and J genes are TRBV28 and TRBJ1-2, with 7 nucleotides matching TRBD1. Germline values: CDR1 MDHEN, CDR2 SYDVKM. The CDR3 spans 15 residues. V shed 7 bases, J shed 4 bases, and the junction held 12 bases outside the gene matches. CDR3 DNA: TGTGCCAGCACCCCGGGCAGGGGGTCGCTCTATGGCTACACCTTC. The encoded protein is CASTPGRGSLYGYTF.

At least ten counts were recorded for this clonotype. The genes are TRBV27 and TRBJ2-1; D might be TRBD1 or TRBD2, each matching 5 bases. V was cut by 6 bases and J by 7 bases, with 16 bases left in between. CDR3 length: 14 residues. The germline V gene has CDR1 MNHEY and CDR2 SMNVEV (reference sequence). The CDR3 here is CASSPGTGRNEQFF. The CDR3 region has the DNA TGTGCCAGCAGCCCTGGGACGGGTAGGAATGAGCAGTTCTTC.